These T cell receptor beta chains were read from a single sample in a study of T cells in narcolepsy. TCRdb keeps only in-frame clones here, not all; method: immunoSEQ multiplex PCR. Of roughly 30,000 clones in the sample, around 79% were seen once. Specimen: memory (CD45RA-) CD4+ T cells from blood. All receptors derive from a human donor in good health. Each CDR3 is given with its conserved first and last residue. The D gene is left open where the match is weak. Not every row has a clone size; where given, it reads once, few, many or a size class.

j_call: TRBJ1-1
d_call: NA
clone_size: NA
v_call: TRBV6-1
cdr3_nt: TGTGCCAGCAGTGAAGGCGGGGTTAAAGCTTTCTTT
cdr3_aa: CASSEGGVKAFF

j_call: TRBJ2-1
d_call: TRBD2
clone_size: NA
v_call: TRBV29-1
cdr3_nt: TGCAGCGTTGGTGGGAACGCGGGAGGGCCTTTAGATGAGCAGTTCTTC
cdr3_aa: CSVGGNAGGPLDEQFF

j_call: TRBJ2-3
d_call: NA
clone_size: NA
v_call: TRBV5-1
cdr3_nt: TGCGCCAGCAGCTTGGGGCGGAACGTAGCTAGCACAGATACGCAGTATTTT
cdr3_aa: CASSLGRNVASTDTQYF

j_call: TRBJ1-2
d_call: TRBD1
clone_size: once
v_call: TRBV19
cdr3_nt: TGTGCCAGCACATCAAGGACAGGGGCGAATCGAAATGGCTACACCTTC
cdr3_aa: CASTSRTGANRNGYTF

j_call: TRBJ1-2
d_call: NA
clone_size: NA
v_call: TRBV19
cdr3_nt: TGTGCCAGTAGCGACTATGGCTACACCTTC
cdr3_aa: CASSDYGYTF

j_call: TRBJ2-7
d_call: TRBD2
clone_size: NA
v_call: TRBV7-2
cdr3_nt: TGTGCCAGCAGCCCACTGATAGCGGGGGGGCCTTACGAGCAGTACTTC
cdr3_aa: CASSPLIAGGPYEQYF

j_call: TRBJ2-3
d_call: NA
clone_size: NA
v_call: TRBV28
cdr3_nt: TGTGCCAGCAACCCAGGGGGGGCCTTTACGCAGTATTTT
cdr3_aa: CASNPGGAFTQYF

j_call: TRBJ2-5
d_call: NA
clone_size: NA
v_call: TRBV6-6
cdr3_nt: TGTGCCAGCAGGGCTATGTGGGCGGAGGAGACCCAGTACTTC
cdr3_aa: CASRAMWAEETQYF

j_call: TRBJ1-2
d_call: TRBD1
clone_size: NA
v_call: TRBV14
cdr3_nt: TGTGCCAGCAGCTACCGACAGGGCCGGGGCTACACCTTC
cdr3_aa: CASSYRQGRGYTF

j_call: TRBJ1-1
d_call: NA
clone_size: NA
v_call: TRBV13
cdr3_nt: TGTGCCAGCAGCGCCCATTGGGGGGAGGTACATACTGAAGCTTTCTTT
cdr3_aa: CASSAHWGEVHTEAFF

j_call: TRBJ1-1
d_call: NA
clone_size: NA
v_call: TRBV18
cdr3_nt: TGTGCCAGCTCACCCCTAGCTGAGAACACTGAAGCTTTCTTT
cdr3_aa: CASSPLAENTEAFF

j_call: TRBJ1-3
d_call: TRBD1
clone_size: NA
v_call: TRBV5-1
cdr3_nt: TGCGCCAGCAGACTGGTAGGGGGCTTTGGAAACACCATATATTTT
cdr3_aa: CASRLVGGFGNTIYF

j_call: TRBJ1-1
d_call: NA
clone_size: NA
v_call: TRBV19
cdr3_nt: TGTGCCAGTATAAAGGGGGAAGAAGCTTTCTTT
cdr3_aa: CASIKGEEAFF

j_call: TRBJ1-5
d_call: NA
clone_size: NA
v_call: TRBV19
cdr3_nt: TGTGCCAGTACCCCGGTCGCTAGCAATCAGCCCCAGCATTTT
cdr3_aa: CASTPVASNQPQHF

j_call: TRBJ1-1
d_call: NA
clone_size: NA
v_call: TRBV19
cdr3_nt: TGTGCCAGTATACATTCTCCAAACACTGAAGCTTTCTTT
cdr3_aa: CASIHSPNTEAFF

j_call: TRBJ2-3
d_call: TRBD2
clone_size: NA
v_call: TRBV9
cdr3_nt: TGTGCCAGCGCCGTTGCTAGCGGATACACAGATACGCAGTATTTT
cdr3_aa: CASAVASGYTDTQYF

j_call: TRBJ2-1
d_call: NA
clone_size: NA
v_call: TRBV5-1
cdr3_nt: TGCGCCAGCAGCCGCGGCATCTTCGCAGGGGGGTACGATGAGCAGTTCTTC
cdr3_aa: CASSRGIFAGGYDEQFF

j_call: TRBJ2-7
d_call: NA
clone_size: NA
v_call: TRBV7-7
cdr3_nt: TGTGCCAGCAGCTTAGATACCAGTTCCTACGAGCAGTACTTC
cdr3_aa: CASSLDTSSYEQYF

j_call: TRBJ2-7
d_call: TRBD1
clone_size: few
v_call: TRBV29-1
cdr3_nt: TGCAGTGCGACCGGGACAGGGGCCACCCGCGAGCAGTACTTC
cdr3_aa: CSATGTGATREQYF

j_call: TRBJ2-5
d_call: NA
clone_size: once
v_call: TRBV18
cdr3_nt: TGTGCCAGCTCGACACTGTTTGAGACCCAGTACTTC
cdr3_aa: CASSTLFETQYF

j_call: TRBJ2-2
d_call: NA
clone_size: NA
v_call: TRBV7-6
cdr3_nt: TGTGCCAGCAGCTTAGTCGGGAGCGGGGAGCTGTTTTTT
cdr3_aa: CASSLVGSGELFF

j_call: TRBJ2-5
d_call: NA
clone_size: few
v_call: TRBV14
cdr3_nt: TGTGCCAGCAGCCTAGAGGAGACCCAGTACTTC
cdr3_aa: CASSLEETQYF

j_call: TRBJ1-1
d_call: NA
clone_size: once
v_call: TRBV19
cdr3_nt: TGTGCCAGTAGTATTCAGAGGGCCGTGAACACTGAAGCTTTCTTT
cdr3_aa: CASSIQRAVNTEAFF

j_call: TRBJ1-5
d_call: NA
clone_size: NA
v_call: TRBV28
cdr3_nt: TGTGCCAGCAGATCGGGAGGACATAGCAATCAGCCCCAGCATTTT
cdr3_aa: CASRSGGHSNQPQHF

j_call: TRBJ1-1
d_call: NA
clone_size: NA
v_call: TRBV6-1
cdr3_nt: TGTGCCAGCTCAAGCTCCTCTCGGGGGAACACTGAAGCTTTCTTT
cdr3_aa: CASSSSSRGNTEAFF

j_call: TRBJ1-3
d_call: NA
clone_size: NA
v_call: TRBV19
cdr3_nt: TGTGCCAGTAGTATGCAGGGTGCCGGAAACACCATATATTTT
cdr3_aa: CASSMQGAGNTIYF

j_call: TRBJ2-7
d_call: NA
clone_size: NA
v_call: TRBV11-2
cdr3_nt: TGTGCCAGCAGCCCCGACCTTCGGATCCACGAGCAGTACTTC
cdr3_aa: CASSPDLRIHEQYF

j_call: TRBJ2-1
d_call: TRBD1
clone_size: NA
v_call: TRBV18
cdr3_nt: TGTGCCAGCTCACCGAGGGGGCCCCTCTACAATGAGCAGTTCTTC
cdr3_aa: CASSPRGPLYNEQFF

j_call: TRBJ1-3
d_call: NA
clone_size: NA
v_call: TRBV19
cdr3_nt: TGTGCCAGTAGTTGGTTTGGAAACACCATATATTTT
cdr3_aa: CASSWFGNTIYF

j_call: TRBJ2-5
d_call: NA
clone_size: NA
v_call: TRBV5-4
cdr3_nt: TGTGCCAGCAGCCGGGACCACCCGGGGACCCAGTACTTC
cdr3_aa: CASSRDHPGTQYF

j_call: TRBJ2-2
d_call: NA
clone_size: NA
v_call: TRBV28
cdr3_nt: TGTGCCAGCAGACGGACGGTCAGGACCGGGGAGCTGTTTTTT
cdr3_aa: CASRRTVRTGELFF

j_call: TRBJ2-1
d_call: TRBD1
clone_size: NA
v_call: TRBV7-2
cdr3_nt: TGTGCCAGCAGCCTTTGGACAGGGGTCTACAATGAGCAGTTCTTC
cdr3_aa: CASSLWTGVYNEQFF

j_call: TRBJ2-5
d_call: NA
clone_size: NA
v_call: TRBV12-5
cdr3_nt: TGTGCTAGTGGTTTGCGGGGGCCGGAGACCCAGTACTTC
cdr3_aa: CASGLRGPETQYF

j_call: TRBJ2-5
d_call: TRBD2
clone_size: NA
v_call: TRBV2
cdr3_nt: TGTGCCAGCGGCCAGGCGACTAGCGGGGCCCAAGAGACCCAGTACTTC
cdr3_aa: CASGQATSGAQETQYF

j_call: TRBJ1-2
d_call: NA
clone_size: NA
v_call: TRBV28
cdr3_nt: TGTGCCAGCAGTTCCCCTGGGGGGACGGGCTGGGGCTACACCTTC
cdr3_aa: CASSSPGGTGWGYTF

j_call: TRBJ2-7
d_call: NA
clone_size: few
v_call: TRBV10-3
cdr3_nt: TGTGCCATCAGGGAGGTACAGGCCTACGAGCAGTACTTC
cdr3_aa: CAIREVQAYEQYF

j_call: TRBJ2-7
d_call: TRBD1
clone_size: NA
v_call: TRBV2
cdr3_nt: TGTGCCAGCCGCCAGGGGGTTACCTCCTACGAGCAGTACTTC
cdr3_aa: CASRQGVTSYEQYF

j_call: TRBJ2-3
d_call: TRBD1
clone_size: few
v_call: TRBV9
cdr3_nt: TGTGCCAGCAGCGTGGGACAGGGGGCAGATACGCAGTATTTT
cdr3_aa: CASSVGQGADTQYF

j_call: TRBJ1-5
d_call: TRBD1
clone_size: once
v_call: TRBV28
cdr3_nt: TGTGCCAGCAGTTCTAGGGGACAGGGCGGCCAGCCCCAGCATTTT
cdr3_aa: CASSSRGQGGQPQHF

j_call: TRBJ2-2
d_call: NA
clone_size: NA
v_call: TRBV19
cdr3_nt: TGTGCCAGTCGCGTGGGGGGACGGGTCACCGGGGAGCTGTTTTTT
cdr3_aa: CASRVGGRVTGELFF

j_call: TRBJ2-5
d_call: NA
clone_size: NA
v_call: TRBV9
cdr3_nt: TGTGCCAGCAGCGTCTCCGGGATCGAGACCCAGTACTTC
cdr3_aa: CASSVSGIETQYF

j_call: TRBJ1-4
d_call: TRBD1
clone_size: once
v_call: TRBV5-1
cdr3_nt: TGCGCCAGCAGCACGGGACAGCAAGCTAATGAAAAACTGTTTTTT
cdr3_aa: CASSTGQQANEKLFF

j_call: TRBJ2-1
d_call: TRBD1
clone_size: NA
v_call: TRBV7-8
cdr3_nt: TGTGCCAGCAGCCTTTGGACAGGGGTCTACAATGAGCAGTTCTTC
cdr3_aa: CASSLWTGVYNEQFF

j_call: TRBJ2-5
d_call: TRBD2
clone_size: NA
v_call: TRBV28
cdr3_nt: TGTGCCAGCAGTTTGCAGCGGGGGCCCCGGTACTTC
cdr3_aa: CASSLQRGPRYF

j_call: TRBJ2-7
d_call: NA
clone_size: NA
v_call: TRBV6-1
cdr3_nt: TGTGCCAGCGTTCGACAGGCCGACTACGAGCAGTACTTC
cdr3_aa: CASVRQADYEQYF

j_call: TRBJ1-3
d_call: NA
clone_size: NA
v_call: TRBV28
cdr3_nt: TGTGCCAGCAGTTTAGGCGGGACGGCGGGAAACACCATATATTTT
cdr3_aa: CASSLGGTAGNTIYF

j_call: TRBJ1-1
d_call: NA
clone_size: NA
v_call: TRBV5-1
cdr3_nt: TGCGCCAGCAGCTCCCCCTTTGTCGCTGAAGCTTTCTTT
cdr3_aa: CASSSPFVAEAFF

j_call: TRBJ2-2
d_call: NA
clone_size: once
v_call: TRBV11-3
cdr3_nt: TGTGCCAGCAGCCCCCTCTCTGGCTCCGGGGAGCTGTTTTTT
cdr3_aa: CASSPLSGSGELFF

j_call: TRBJ1-5
d_call: NA
clone_size: NA
v_call: TRBV5-1
cdr3_nt: TGCGCCAGCAGCTTGGATCCTTCCTCAGGGAATCAGCCCCAGCATTTT
cdr3_aa: CASSLDPSSGNQPQHF

j_call: TRBJ2-5
d_call: NA
clone_size: NA
v_call: TRBV29-1
cdr3_nt: TGCAGCGGGCGGGACAGCGTGACCCAGTACTTC
cdr3_aa: CSGRDSVTQYF

j_call: TRBJ2-1
d_call: TRBD2
clone_size: NA
v_call: TRBV28
cdr3_nt: TGTGCCAGCAGTGAGCCTAGCGGGAGCTCCTACAATGAGCAGTTCTTC
cdr3_aa: CASSEPSGSSYNEQFF